This TCR beta chain is from a study of blood T cell repertoires in COVID-19. Profiled with immunoSEQ multiplex PCR; TCRdb holds only in-frame clones, not every one. This table holds approximately 400,000 clones, 88% found once. This receptor was taken from a woman aged 18 to 35 who had recovered from COVID-19. The source material was PBMCs or T cells enriched from blood (not recorded which).

The CDR3 DNA follows: TGCAGCGTTGCTCGACTAGCCCCTAGCACAGATACGCAGTATTTT. This gives the protein CSVARLAPSTDTQYF. This chain links TRBV29-1 with TRBJ2-3; 7 nucleotides align to TRBD2. The germline V gene encodes CDR1 SQVTM and CDR2 ANQGSEA. The J segment lost 0 bases and the V segment lost 4 bases, leaving 7 bases of the junction unmatched. This CDR3 has 15 amino acids.